This entry lists 20 T cell receptor beta chains sequenced from one sample in a study of beta chain features in type 1 diabetes. cDNA synthesis used the whole RNA isolate, giving expressed TCRB sequences. TCRdb's copy holds only in-frame clones and misses some; the assay was immunoSEQ multiplex PCR. The repertoire consists of tens of thousands of clones, with approximately 59% occurring once and the leading ten covering 2% to 2.5%. The sequenced sample consisted of Tregs from blood. These receptors all come from a woman in her late teens or twenties in good health.

Only a few counts were recorded for this clone. The chain is built from TRBV10-3 and TRBJ2-1; a weak D match, TRBD2 (7 bases). Trimming shortened V by 8 bases and J by 6 bases, and 20 bases separated the two germline ends. Germline loops: CDR1 ENHRY, CDR2 SYGVKD. The CDR3 length is 15 residues. This chain's CDR3 is CAISGEGTYLNEQFF. The CDR3 coding sequence is TGTGCCATCTCCGGGGAGGGGACATACCTCAATGAGCAGTTCTTC.

This chain uses TRBV5-4 with TRBJ2-1; TRBD1 matches at 8 bases. Germline assignment: CDR1 SGHNT and CDR2 YYREEE (reference sequence). V dropped 4 bases and J dropped 9; count of bases not matched to a gene: 12. This CDR3 is 15 amino acids long. CDR3 nucleotides: TGTGCCAGCAGCCCCCCTCGCAGGGGGCCCTTTGAGCAGTTCTTC. Translation gives CASSPPRRGPFEQFF.

The rearrangement joins TRBV5-6 to TRBJ2-2, with D possibly TRBD2 on 5 matching bases. Germline V lookup: CDR1 SGHDT, CDR2 YYEEEE. The CDR3 loop spans 17 amino acids. Trimming removed 2 bases from V and 7 bases from J, with 21 bases in between. CDR3 sequence (DNA): TGTGCCAGCAGCTTCCCGGCGTTTGGGAGTACCGTCGGGGAGCTGTTTTTT. Protein sequence: CASSFPAFGSTVGELFF.

The V gene is TRBV7-9, the J gene TRBJ2-7, with D uncertain. The CDR3 totals 17 residues. Deletions cut 6 bases from V and 1 base from J, with 22 bases between. Germline CDR1 and CDR2: SEHNR and FQNEAQ (reference sequence). Written as DNA, the CDR3 is TGTGCCAGCAGGAGAGCTTACCCGGTCCCGATATCCTACGAGCAGTACTTC. Translated, it gives CASRRAYPVPISYEQYF.

The chain carries TRBV4-1 and TRBJ1-2; 8 nucleotides agree with TRBD1. This CDR3 has 17 amino acids. Germline assignment: CDR1 MGHRA and CDR2 YSYEKL. The J segment lost 8 bases and the V segment lost 4 bases, leaving 18 bases of the junction unmatched. The DNA for the CDR3 is TGCGCCAGCAGCCGCCGTCCGGTGGCAGGGGGCTTTAGGGGCTACACCTTC. Its translation is CASSRRPVAGGFRGYTF.

This clone was picked up a small number of times. The chain links TRBV5-1 to TRBJ2-3, with D perhaps matching TRBD2 (5 bases). The V gene lost 4 bases and the J gene lost 5 bases, with 17 bases spanning the gap. Looked up from germline, CDR1 is SGHRS and CDR2 is YFSETQ. The CDR3 is 15 amino acids. This CDR3 is CASSRFTGGLDTQYF. CDR3 sequence (DNA): TGCGCCAGCAGCAGATTCACCGGCGGGCTAGATACGCAGTATTTT.

The chain joins TRBV6-5 to TRBJ1-4, with TRBD1 matching over 7 bases. The CDR3 consists of 16 residues. The germline gives CDR1 MNHEY, CDR2 SVGAGI. V lost 2 bases to trimming and J lost 0 bases; unmatched junction nucleotides: 3. CDR3: CASSYRQGATNEKLFF. Written as DNA, the CDR3 is TGTGCCAGCAGTTACAGACAGGGTGCAACTAATGAAAAACTGTTTTTT.

V is TRBV7-9 and J is TRBJ2-7; TRBD2 matches at 8 bases. V shed 1 base, J shed 4 bases, and the junction held 3 bases outside the gene matches. The CDR3 is 14 residues long. CDR1 is SEHNR, CDR2 FQNEAQ, per germline (reference sequence). CDR3 region: CASSLGLAGYEQYF. The CDR3 nucleotides are TGTGCCAGCAGCTTAGGCCTAGCGGGTTACGAGCAGTACTTC.

The chain is built from TRBV7-2 and TRBJ2-5; no reliable D call. Trimming took 0 bases from V and 5 from J, leaving 13 bases between them. Per germline, CDR1 SGHTA and CDR2 FQGNSA. The CDR3 totals 15 residues. The CDR3 loop is CASSLAALAEETQYF. CDR3 in DNA: TGTGCCAGCAGCTTAGCGGCCCTTGCGGAGGAGACCCAGTACTTC.

This rearrangement joins TRBV5-1 to TRBJ2-7, with TRBD2 identical over 9 bases. CDR1 and CDR2 from the germline V gene are SGHRS and YFSETQ. CDR3 size: 15 residues. V dropped 3 bases and J dropped 0; count of bases not matched to a gene: 4. The CDR3 coding sequence is TGCGCCAGCAGCTCTACTAGCGGGTCCTCCTACGAGCAGTACTTC. It encodes CASSSTSGSSYEQYF.

This clone was found a few times. The chain couples TRBV5-6 to TRBJ2-3, with TRBD2 identical over 9 bases. J gave up 4 bases and V 0 bases, and 6 bases lay outside the gene matches. CDR1 and CDR2 from the germline V gene are SGHDT and YYEEEE. The CDR3 has 16 amino acids. The CDR3 is CASSLGLAGQSDTQYF. As DNA, the CDR3 is TGTGCCAGCAGCTTGGGGCTAGCGGGGCAGTCAGATACGCAGTATTTT.

V gene TRBV27 combines with J gene TRBJ2-1, with D possibly being TRBD2 (6 bases). The CDR3 has 16 amino acids. Trimming left V 5 bases short and J 7 bases short, with 21 bases between. Germline V gene data show CDR1 as MNHEY and CDR2 as SMNVEV (reference sequence). CDR3 DNA: TGTGCCAGCAGTGTACTAGGAGGGGCACAAAGGAATGAGCAGTTCTTC. This gives the protein CASSVLGGAQRNEQFF.

CDR3 region: CASSLGPADTEAFF. The CDR3 DNA sequence: TGTGCCAGCAGCTTGGGTCCAGCGGACACTGAAGCTTTCTTT. V is TRBV7-9 and J is TRBJ1-1; D gene uncertain. The germline V gene encodes CDR1 SEHNR and CDR2 FQNEAQ (reference sequence). V lost 3 bases and J lost 3, with 11 bases in between. The CDR3 runs 14 residues. Together with reference TRBV7-9 and TRBJ1-1, the CDR3 gives the full variable domain: DTGVSQNPRHKITKRGQNVTFRCDPISEHNRLYWYRQTLGQGPEFLTYFQNEAQLEKSRLLSDRFSAERPKGSFSTLEIQRTEQGDSAMYLCASSLGPADTEAFFGQGTRLTVV.

V gene TRBV7-3 combines with J gene TRBJ1-1, with unresolved D. V dropped 3 bases and J dropped 1 base, with 9 bases sitting between them. This CDR3 has 14 residues. From germline, CDR1 is SGHTA and CDR2 FQGTGA. CDR3 coding DNA: TGTGCCAGCAGCTTCGACTCTGGGAACACTGAAGCTTTCTTT. It is translated as CASSFDSGNTEAFF.

This rearrangement joins TRBV5-1 to TRBJ2-5; 7 bases agree with TRBD1. V shed 4 bases and J 1 base; nucleotides not matched to a gene: 7. The germline V gene encodes CDR1 SGHRS and CDR2 YFSETQ. The CDR3 extends over 15 amino acids. As DNA, the CDR3 is TGCGCCAGCAGCCCTTGGGACAGTCTCCAAGAGACCCAGTACTTC. Residues: CASSPWDSLQETQYF.

The V and J genes are TRBV5-1 and TRBJ1-1; 11 nucleotides match TRBD1. The CDR3 length is 16 residues. Germline-derived CDR1 and CDR2 are SGHRS and YFSETQ. Losses at the gene ends were 0 bases for V and 2 bases for J; bases not matched to a gene: 3. This chain's CDR3 is CASSLGTGGLNTEAFF. As DNA, the CDR3 is TGCGCCAGCAGCTTGGGGACAGGGGGCCTAAACACTGAAGCTTTCTTT.

The genes are TRBV6-1 and TRBJ2-1, with D maybe TRBD2 (5 bases). Trimming stripped 3 bases from V and 6 bases from J, with 15 bases between. Germline CDR1 is MNHNS and CDR2 is SASEGT. The CDR3 covers 15 residues. The CDR3 loop is CASSEGYPAGNEQFF. The CDR3 bases are TGTGCCAGCAGTGAGGGCTATCCGGCGGGCAATGAGCAGTTCTTC.

This clone occurred a few times. The rearrangement uses TRBV10-3 and TRBJ2-6; D is ambiguous. The CDR3 consists of 15 residues. The ends were cut back, 3 bases at V and 0 bases at J, with 6 bases in the middle. Germline V lookup: CDR1 ENHRY, CDR2 SYGVKD. This chain's CDR3 is CAISEAISGANVLTF. The DNA for the CDR3 is TGTGCCATCAGTGAAGCCATCTCTGGGGCCAACGTCCTGACTTTC.

V and J are TRBV5-6 and TRBJ2-7; a possible D gene is TRBD2 (5 bases). Trimming took 0 bases from V and 1 from J, leaving 8 bases between them. The CDR3 has 14 amino acids. Germline CDR1 SGHDT, CDR2 YYEEEE. The CDR3 DNA sequence: TGTGCCAGCAGCTTGGTCCCGGGGTCCTACGAGCAGTACTTC. This codes for CASSLVPGSYEQYF.

Turning to this clone: One end of the junction fails to match germline, which may point to a read error. The chain employs TRBV4-2 and TRBJ2-2; 9 nucleotides agree with TRBD1. This CDR3 spans 14 amino acids. Germline CDR1 LGHNA, CDR2 YNFKEQ. CDR3 DNA sequence: TGTGCCAGCAGCGGACGGGACAGGGCCGGGGGGCTGTTTTTT. Residues: CASSGRDRAGGLFF.